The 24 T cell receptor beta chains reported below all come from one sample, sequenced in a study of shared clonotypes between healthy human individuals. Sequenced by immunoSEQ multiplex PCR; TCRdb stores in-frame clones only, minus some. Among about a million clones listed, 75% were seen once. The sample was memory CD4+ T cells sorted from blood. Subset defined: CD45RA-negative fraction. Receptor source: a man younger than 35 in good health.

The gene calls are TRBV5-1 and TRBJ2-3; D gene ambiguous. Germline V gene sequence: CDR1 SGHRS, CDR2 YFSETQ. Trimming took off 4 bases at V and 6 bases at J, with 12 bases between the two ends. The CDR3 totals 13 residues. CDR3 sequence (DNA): TGCGCCAGCAGCACGGCCCTAGGGGATACGCAGTATTTT. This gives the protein CASSTALGDTQYF.

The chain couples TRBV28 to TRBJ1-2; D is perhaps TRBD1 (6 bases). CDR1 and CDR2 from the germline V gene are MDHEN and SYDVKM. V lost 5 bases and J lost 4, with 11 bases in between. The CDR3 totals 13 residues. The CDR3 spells CASSGGGGYGYTF. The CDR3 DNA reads TGTGCCAGCAGTGGGGGGGGCGGCTATGGCTACACCTTC.

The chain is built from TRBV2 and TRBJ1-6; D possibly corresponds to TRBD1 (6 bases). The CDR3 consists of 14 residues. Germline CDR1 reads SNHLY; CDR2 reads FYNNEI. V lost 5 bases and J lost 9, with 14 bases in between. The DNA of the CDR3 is TGTGCCAGCAGTCCCCCGGGACATTCTTCACCCCTCCACTTT. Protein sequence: CASSPPGHSSPLHF.

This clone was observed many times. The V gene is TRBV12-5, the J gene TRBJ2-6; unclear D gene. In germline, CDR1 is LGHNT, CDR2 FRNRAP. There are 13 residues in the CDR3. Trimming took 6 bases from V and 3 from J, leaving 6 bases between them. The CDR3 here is CASGWDGANVLTF. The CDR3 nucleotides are TGTGCTAGTGGCTGGGATGGGGCCAACGTCCTGACTTTC.

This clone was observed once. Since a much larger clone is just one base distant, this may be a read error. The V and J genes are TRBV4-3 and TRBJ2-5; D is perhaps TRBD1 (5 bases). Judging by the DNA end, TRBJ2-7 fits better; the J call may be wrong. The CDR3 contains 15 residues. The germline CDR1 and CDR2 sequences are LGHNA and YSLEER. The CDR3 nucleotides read TGCGCCAGCAGCCAAGATCGGGCAGGGTTCTACGAGCAGTACTTC. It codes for CASSQDRAGFYEQYF.

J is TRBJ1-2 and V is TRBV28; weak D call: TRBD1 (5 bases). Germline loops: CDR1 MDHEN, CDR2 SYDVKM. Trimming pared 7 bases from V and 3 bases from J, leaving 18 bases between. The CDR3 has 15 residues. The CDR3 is CASTSRRVGDYGYTF. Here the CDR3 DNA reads TGTGCCAGCACCTCACGACGGGTAGGGGACTATGGCTACACCTTC.

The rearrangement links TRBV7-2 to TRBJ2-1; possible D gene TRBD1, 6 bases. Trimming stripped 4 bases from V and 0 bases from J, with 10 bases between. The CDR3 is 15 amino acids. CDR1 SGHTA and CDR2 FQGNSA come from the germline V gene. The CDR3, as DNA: TGTGCCAGCAGCTACGGACAGAGCTCCTACAATGAGCAGTTCTTC. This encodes CASSYGQSSYNEQFF.

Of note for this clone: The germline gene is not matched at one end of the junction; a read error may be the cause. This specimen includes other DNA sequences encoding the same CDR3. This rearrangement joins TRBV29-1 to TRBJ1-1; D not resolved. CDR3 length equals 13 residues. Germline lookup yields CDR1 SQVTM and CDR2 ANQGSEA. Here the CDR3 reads CSVETELNTEAFF. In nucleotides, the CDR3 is TGCAGCGTTGAAACGGAGCTAAACACTGAAGCCTTCTTT. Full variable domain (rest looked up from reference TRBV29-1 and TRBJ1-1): SAVISQKPSRDICQRGTSLTIQCQVDSQVTMMFWYRQQPGQSLTLIATANQGSEATYESGFVIDKFPISRPNLTFSTLTVSNMSPEDSSIYLCSVETELNTEAFFGQGTRLTVV.

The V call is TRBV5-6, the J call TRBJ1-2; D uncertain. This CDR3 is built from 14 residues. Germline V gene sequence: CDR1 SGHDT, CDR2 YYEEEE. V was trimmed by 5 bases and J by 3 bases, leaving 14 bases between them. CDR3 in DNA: TGTGCCAGCAGTGTAGGCGGTCTTTACTATGGCTACACCTTC. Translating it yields CASSVGGLYYGYTF.

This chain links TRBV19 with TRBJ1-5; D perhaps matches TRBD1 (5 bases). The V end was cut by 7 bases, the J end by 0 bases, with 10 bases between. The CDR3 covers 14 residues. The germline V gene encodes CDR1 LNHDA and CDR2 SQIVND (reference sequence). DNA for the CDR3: TGTGCCAGTACTGACAGAAGTAGCAATCAGCCCCAGCATTTT. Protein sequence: CASTDRSSNQPQHF.

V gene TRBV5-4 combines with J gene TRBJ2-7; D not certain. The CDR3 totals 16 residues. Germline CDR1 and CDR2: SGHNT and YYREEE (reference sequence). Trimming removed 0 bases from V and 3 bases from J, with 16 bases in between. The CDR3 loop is CASSLGGGPSFYEQYF. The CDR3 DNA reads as TGTGCCAGCAGCTTGGGAGGTGGGCCCTCCTTCTACGAGCAGTACTTC.

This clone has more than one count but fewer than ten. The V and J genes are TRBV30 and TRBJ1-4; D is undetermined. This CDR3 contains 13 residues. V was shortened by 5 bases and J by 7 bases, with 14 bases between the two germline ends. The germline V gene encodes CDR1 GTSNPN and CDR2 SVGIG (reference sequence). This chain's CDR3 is CAWARQFGEKLFF. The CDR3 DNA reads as TGTGCCTGGGCGCGGCAGTTCGGTGAAAAACTGTTTTTT.

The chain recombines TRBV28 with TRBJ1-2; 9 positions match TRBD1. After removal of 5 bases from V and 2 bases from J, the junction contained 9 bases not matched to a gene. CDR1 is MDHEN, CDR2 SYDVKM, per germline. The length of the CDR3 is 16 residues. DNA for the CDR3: TGTGCCAGCAGTCCCAGCCCTGGGACAGGGAACTATGGCTACACCTTC. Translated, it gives CASSPSPGTGNYGYTF.

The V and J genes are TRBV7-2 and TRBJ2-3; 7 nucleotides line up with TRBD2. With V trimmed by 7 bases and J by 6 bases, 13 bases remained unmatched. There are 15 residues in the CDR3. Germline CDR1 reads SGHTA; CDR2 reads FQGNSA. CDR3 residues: CASTLAVALRDTQYF. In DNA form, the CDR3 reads TGTGCCAGCACCCTAGCGGTGGCCTTACGGGATACGCAGTATTTT.

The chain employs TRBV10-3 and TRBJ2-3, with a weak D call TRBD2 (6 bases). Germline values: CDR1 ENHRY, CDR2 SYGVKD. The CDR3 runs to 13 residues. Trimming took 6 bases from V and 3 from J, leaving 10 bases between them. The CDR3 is CAIRAAGTDTQYF. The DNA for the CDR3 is TGTGCCATCAGGGCCGCGGGGACAGATACGCAGTATTTT.

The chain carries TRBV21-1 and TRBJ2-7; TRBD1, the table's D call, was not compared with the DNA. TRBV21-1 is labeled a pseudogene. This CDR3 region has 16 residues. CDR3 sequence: CASSKGRTGVIHEQYF. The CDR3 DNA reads TGTGCCAGCAGCAAAGGAAGGACAGGGGTCATCCACGAGCAGTACTTC.

The CDR3 loop reads CASSSGPLYNEQFF. In nucleotides, the CDR3 is TGTGCCAGCAGCTCGGGACCCCTCTACAATGAGCAGTTCTTC. The V call is TRBV7-2, the J call TRBJ2-1, with D possibly called TRBD1 or TRBD2 (5 bases each). The CDR3 is 14 residues long. The germline CDR1 and CDR2 sequences are SGHTA and FQGNSA. V lost 4 bases and J 3 bases, leaving 10 bases between the germline ends. The variable domain in full, with the rest retrieved from reference TRBV7-2 and TRBJ2-1, is GAGVSQSPSNKVTEKGKDVELRCDPISGHTALYWYRQSLGQGLEFLIYFQGNSAPDKSGLPSDRFSAERTGGSVSTLTIQRTQQEDSAVYLCASSSGPLYNEQFFGPGTRLTVL.

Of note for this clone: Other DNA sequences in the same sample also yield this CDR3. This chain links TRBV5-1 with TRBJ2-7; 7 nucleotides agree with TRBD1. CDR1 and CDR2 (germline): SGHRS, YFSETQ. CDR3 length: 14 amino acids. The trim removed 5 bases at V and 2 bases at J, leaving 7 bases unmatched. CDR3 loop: CASSPSTGAYEQYF. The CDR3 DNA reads TGCGCCAGCAGTCCATCTACAGGGGCCTACGAGCAGTACTTC.

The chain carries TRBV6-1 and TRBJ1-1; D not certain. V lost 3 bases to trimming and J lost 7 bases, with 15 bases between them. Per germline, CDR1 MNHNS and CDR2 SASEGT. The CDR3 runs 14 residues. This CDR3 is CASSERGSYGEAFF. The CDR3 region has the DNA TGTGCCAGCAGTGAGAGAGGTAGTTACGGTGAAGCTTTCTTT.

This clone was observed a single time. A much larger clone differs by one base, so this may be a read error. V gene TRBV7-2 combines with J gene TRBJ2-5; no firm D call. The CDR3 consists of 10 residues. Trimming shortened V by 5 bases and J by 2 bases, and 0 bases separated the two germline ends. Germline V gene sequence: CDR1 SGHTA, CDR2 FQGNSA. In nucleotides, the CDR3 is TGTGCCAGCAGCCAAGAGACCCAGTACTTC. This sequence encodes CASSQETQYF. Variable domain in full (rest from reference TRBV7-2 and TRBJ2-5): GAGVSQSPSNKVTEKGKDVELRCDPISGHTALYWYRQSLGQGLEFLIYFQGNSAPDKSGLPSDRFSAERTGGSVSTLTIQRTQQEDSAVYLCASSQETQYFGPGTRLLVL.

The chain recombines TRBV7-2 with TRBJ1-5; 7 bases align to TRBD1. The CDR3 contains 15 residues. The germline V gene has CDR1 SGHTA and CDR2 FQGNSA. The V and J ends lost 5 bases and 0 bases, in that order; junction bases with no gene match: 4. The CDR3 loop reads CASSAGTVSNQPQHF. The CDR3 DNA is TGTGCCAGCAGCGCGGGGACAGTTAGCAATCAGCCCCAGCATTTT.

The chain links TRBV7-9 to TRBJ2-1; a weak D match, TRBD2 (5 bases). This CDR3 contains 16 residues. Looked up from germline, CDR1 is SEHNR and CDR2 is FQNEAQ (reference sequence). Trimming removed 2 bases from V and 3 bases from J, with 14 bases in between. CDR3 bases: TGTGCCAGCAGCTTATTGGAGTTAGGACTCTACAATGAGCAGTTCTTC. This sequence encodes CASSLLELGLYNEQFF.

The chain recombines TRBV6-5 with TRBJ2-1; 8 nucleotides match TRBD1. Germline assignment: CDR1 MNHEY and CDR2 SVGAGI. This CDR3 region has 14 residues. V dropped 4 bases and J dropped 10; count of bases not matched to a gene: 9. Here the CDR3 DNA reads TGTGCCAGCAGTTGGGGACCGGACAGGGCCGAGCAGTTCTTC. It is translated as CASSWGPDRAEQFF.

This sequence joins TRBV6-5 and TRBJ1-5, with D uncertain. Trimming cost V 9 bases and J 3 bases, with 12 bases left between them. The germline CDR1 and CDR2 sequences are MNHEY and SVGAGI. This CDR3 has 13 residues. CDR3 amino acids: CASRRSPNQPQHF. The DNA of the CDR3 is TGTGCCAGTCGACGATCGCCCAATCAGCCCCAGCATTTT.